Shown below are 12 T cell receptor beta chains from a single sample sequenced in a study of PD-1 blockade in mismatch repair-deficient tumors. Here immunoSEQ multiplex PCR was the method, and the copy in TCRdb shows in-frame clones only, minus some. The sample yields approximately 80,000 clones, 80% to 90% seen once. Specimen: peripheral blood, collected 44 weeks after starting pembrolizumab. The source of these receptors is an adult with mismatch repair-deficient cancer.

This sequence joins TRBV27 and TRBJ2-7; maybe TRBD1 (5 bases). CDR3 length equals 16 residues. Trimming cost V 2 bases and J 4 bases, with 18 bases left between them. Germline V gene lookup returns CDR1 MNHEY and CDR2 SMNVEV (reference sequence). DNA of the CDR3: TGTGCCAGCAGTTTAAGGGGCAGCTCCCCGACTTACGAGCAGTACTTC. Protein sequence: CASSLRGSSPTYEQYF.

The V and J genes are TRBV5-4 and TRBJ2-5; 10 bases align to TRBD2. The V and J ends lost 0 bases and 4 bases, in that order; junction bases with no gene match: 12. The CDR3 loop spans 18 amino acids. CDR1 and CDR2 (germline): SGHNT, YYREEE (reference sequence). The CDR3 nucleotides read TGTGCCAGCAGCTTGGGGGCTAGCGGGAGTGGGAATGGAGAGACCCAGTACTTC. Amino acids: CASSLGASGSGNGETQYF.

This chain's CDR3 is CASSLAGSYGEQFF. In nucleotides, the CDR3 is TGCGCCAGCAGCTTGGCAGGGTCGTACGGTGAGCAGTTCTTC. J is TRBJ2-1 and V is TRBV5-1, with D maybe TRBD1 (5 bases). Germline CDR1 reads SGHRS; CDR2 reads YFSETQ. The CDR3 is 14 residues long. Deletions cut 0 bases from V and 9 bases from J, with 13 bases between.

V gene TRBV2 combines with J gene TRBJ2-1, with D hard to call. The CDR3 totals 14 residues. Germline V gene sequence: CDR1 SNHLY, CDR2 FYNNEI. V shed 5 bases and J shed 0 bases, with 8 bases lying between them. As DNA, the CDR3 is TGTGCCAGCAGTAGGCTAAGCTCCTACAATGAGCAGTTCTTC. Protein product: CASSRLSSYNEQFF. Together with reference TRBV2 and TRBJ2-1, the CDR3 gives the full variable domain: EPEVTQTPSHQVTQMGQEVILRCVPISNHLYFYWYRQILGQKVEFLVSFYNNEISEKSEIFDDQFSVERPDGSNFTLKIRSTKLEDSAMYFCASSRLSSYNEQFFGPGTRLTVL.

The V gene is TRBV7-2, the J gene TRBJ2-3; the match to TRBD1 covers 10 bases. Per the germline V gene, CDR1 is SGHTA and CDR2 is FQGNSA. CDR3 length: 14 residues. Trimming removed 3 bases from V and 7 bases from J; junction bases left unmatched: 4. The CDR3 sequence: CASSLGQGRNTQYF. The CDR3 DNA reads TGTGCCAGCAGCTTGGGACAGGGGAGAAATACGCAGTATTTT.

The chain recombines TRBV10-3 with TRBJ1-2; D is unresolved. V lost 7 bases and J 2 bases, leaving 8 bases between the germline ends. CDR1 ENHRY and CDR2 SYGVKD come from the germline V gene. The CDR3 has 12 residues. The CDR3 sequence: CAITRQNYGYTF. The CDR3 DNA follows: TGTGCCATCACCCGACAAAACTATGGCTACACCTTC.

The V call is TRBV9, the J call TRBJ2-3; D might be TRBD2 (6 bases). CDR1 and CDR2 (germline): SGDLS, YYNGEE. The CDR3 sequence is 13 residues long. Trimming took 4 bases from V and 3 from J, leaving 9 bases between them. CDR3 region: CASSIGGTDTQYF. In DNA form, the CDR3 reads TGTGCCAGCAGCATCGGGGGAACAGATACGCAGTATTTT.

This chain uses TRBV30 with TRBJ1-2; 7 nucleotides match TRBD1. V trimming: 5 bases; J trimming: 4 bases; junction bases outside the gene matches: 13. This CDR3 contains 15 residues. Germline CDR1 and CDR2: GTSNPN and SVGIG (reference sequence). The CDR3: CAWSTREGAGYGYTF. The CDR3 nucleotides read TGTGCCTGGTCCACACGGGAGGGGGCCGGCTATGGCTACACCTTC.

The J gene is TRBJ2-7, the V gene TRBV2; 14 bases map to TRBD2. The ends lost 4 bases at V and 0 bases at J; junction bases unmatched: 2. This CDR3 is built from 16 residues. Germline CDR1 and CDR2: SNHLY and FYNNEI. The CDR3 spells CASSGTSGGSSYEQYF. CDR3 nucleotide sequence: TGTGCCAGCAGTGGGACTAGCGGGGGGAGCTCCTACGAGCAGTACTTC.

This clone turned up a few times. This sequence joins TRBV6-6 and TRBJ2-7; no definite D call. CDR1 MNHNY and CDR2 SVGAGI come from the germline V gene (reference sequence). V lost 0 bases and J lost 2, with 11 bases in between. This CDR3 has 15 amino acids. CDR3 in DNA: TGTGCCAGCAGTTACTCGGATCTTGTGGCCTACGAGCAGTACTTC. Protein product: CASSYSDLVAYEQYF.

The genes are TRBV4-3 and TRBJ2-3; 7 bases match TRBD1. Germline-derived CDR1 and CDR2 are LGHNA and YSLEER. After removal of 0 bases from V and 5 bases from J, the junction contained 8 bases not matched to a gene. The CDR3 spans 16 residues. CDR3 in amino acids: CASSQEYRGRQDTQYF. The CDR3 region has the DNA TGCGCCAGCAGCCAAGAATATAGGGGGCGTCAAGATACGCAGTATTTT.

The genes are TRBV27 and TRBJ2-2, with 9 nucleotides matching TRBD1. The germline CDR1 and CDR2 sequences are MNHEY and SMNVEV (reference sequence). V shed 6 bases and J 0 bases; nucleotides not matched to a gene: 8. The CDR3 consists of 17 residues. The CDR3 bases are TGTGCCAGCAGAACAGGGGGCGCCTACTCGAACACCGGGGAGCTGTTTTTT. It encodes CASRTGGAYSNTGELFF.